The 10 T cell receptor beta chains below all came from one sample that was sequenced in a study of patients and donors after allogeneic stem cell transplantation. Using its own MiXCR run on the RT-PCR reads, TCRdb lists one record per CDR3 protein. The top ten hold just under 80% of the sample, which has about 24,000 distinct CDR3 sequences, roughly two fifths seen once. Specimen: blood, either unsorted or a sorted T cell fraction (not recorded which). The origin of the receptors is a human donor who was either an allogeneic HSCT recipient or a stem cell or donor lymphocyte infusion donor (not recorded which). It is not recorded whose cells these are; they may come from a transplant donor.

The sample holds a few counts of this clonotype. The chain combines TRBV6-2 or TRBV6-3 with TRBJ2-1; 8 nucleotides match TRBD2. Trimming at V came to 0 bases and at J to 0 bases, leaving 16 bases not matched to a gene. Germline CDR1 is MNHEY and CDR2 is SVGEGT. CDR3 length: 21 amino acids. The CDR3 region is CASSYSSRLTGGGSSYNEQFF. CDR3 coding DNA: TGTGCCAGCAGTTACTCGTCGAGGCTTACGGGCGGGGGGAGCTCCTACAATGAGCAGTTCTTC.

The chain couples TRBV20-1 to TRBJ1-6; TRBD1 might be the D (5 bases). Deletions cut 7 bases from V and 2 bases from J, with 24 bases between. This CDR3 is built from 18 residues. CDR1 is DFQATT, CDR2 SNEGSKA, per germline (reference sequence). DNA for the CDR3: TGCAGTGTCCCCCCAGACAGCTTTCAAGAGACCTATAATTCACCCCTCCACTTT. Its protein product is CSVPPDSFQETYNSPLHF.

This clonotype was picked up a small number of times. This chain joins TRBV12-3 or TRBV12-4 and TRBJ1-1; TRBD1 aligns across 12 bases. The length of the CDR3 is 16 residues. V lost 1 base and J lost 5; bases outside the gene matches: 5. CDR3 in amino acids: CASSLGRDRGLTEAFF. As DNA, the CDR3 is TGTGCCAGCAGTTTAGGGAGGGACAGGGGGCTTACTGAAGCTTTCTTT.

V gene TRBV5-1 combines with J gene TRBJ2-1, with D possibly TRBD2 on 5 matching bases. V lost 4 bases to trimming and J lost 12 bases, with 20 bases between them. This CDR3 is 14 amino acids long. From germline, CDR1 is SGHRS and CDR2 YFSETQ. The DNA for the CDR3 is TGCGCCAGCAGCCCCCCGGGAAGTACATTGGGGCAGTTCTTC. Protein product: CASSPPGSTLGQFF.

This clonotype was observed a few times. The rearrangement joins TRBV6-5 to TRBJ1-2; D might be TRBD1 (5 bases). Germline V gene data show CDR1 as MNHEY and CDR2 as SVGAGI. The ends were cut back, 6 bases at V and 0 bases at J, with 11 bases in the middle. The CDR3 is made up of 14 amino acids. CDR3 residues: CASRLGTANYGYTF. The CDR3 coding sequence is TGTGCCAGCAGATTGGGGACCGCTAACTATGGCTACACCTTC.

The V gene is TRBV29-1, the J gene TRBJ2-7; a weak D match, TRBD2 (6 bases). With 6 bases removed from V and 2 bases from J, the gap between germline ends came to 20 bases. This CDR3 is 15 amino acids long. Germline values: CDR1 SQVTM, CDR2 ANQGSEA. CDR3 coding DNA: TGCAGCGTGGTGGCCGGGGGTCTGAGAACCTACGAGCAGTACTTC. It specifies CSVVAGGLRTYEQYF.

The chain uses TRBV5-1 and TRBJ2-1, with 13 bases that match TRBD2. V lost 4 bases to trimming and J lost 4 bases; unmatched junction nucleotides: 5. CDR3 size: 16 residues. Germline CDR1 SGHRS, CDR2 YFSETQ. CDR3 protein: CASSLRLAGGYNEQFF. The CDR3, as DNA: TGCGCCAGCAGCCTTAGACTAGCGGGAGGTTACAATGAGCAGTTCTTC.

The J gene is TRBJ2-1, the V gene TRBV27, with D tentatively TRBD2 (5 bases). V lost 3 bases and J 8 bases, leaving 14 bases between the germline ends. Germline V gene lookup returns CDR1 MNHEY and CDR2 SMNVEV (reference sequence). The CDR3 has 14 amino acids. The chain's CDR3 is CASSFSPGWYEQFF. The CDR3 nucleotides read TGTGCCAGCAGTTTTTCCCCGGGGTGGTATGAGCAGTTCTTC.

This clonotype was found a few times. The chain recombines TRBV11-2 with TRBJ1-3; TRBD1 is a possible D gene (6 bases). The CDR3 spans 14 residues. V dropped 5 bases and J dropped 4 bases, with 12 bases sitting between them. The V gene's germline CDR1 is SGHAT and CDR2 FQNNGV. Here the CDR3 reads CASSPRTVGNTIYF. The CDR3 DNA reads TGTGCCAGCAGCCCCCGGACAGTCGGAAACACCATATATTTT.

In its sample, this clonotype was seen a few times. The chain combines TRBV11-2 with TRBJ1-1; 7 nucleotides line up with TRBD1. Germline values: CDR1 SGHAT, CDR2 FQNNGV. The CDR3 loop spans 17 amino acids. Trimming removed 0 bases from V and 1 base from J; junction bases left unmatched: 8. The CDR3 DNA follows: TGTGCCAGCAGCTTAGACGAGACAGGGTGGGGGAACACTGAAGCTTTCTTT. Translating it yields CASSLDETGWGNTEAFF.